This T cell receptor beta chain was recorded in a study of memory CD4+ T cells and cytomegalovirus serostatus. Study context: Of the healthy Belgian adults, 9 or 10 were CMV seropositive and 24 seronegative.

Germline CDR1 reads MNHNS; CDR2 reads SASEGT. The germline V and J ends were trimmed by 6 bases and 6 bases, with 18 bases remaining between them. The CDR3 consists of 14 residues. The protocol was immunoSEQ multiplex PCR, while the TCRdb copy is restricted to in-frame clones and leaves out a portion. Seen here are about 46,000 clones, about three quarters observed once, and the top ten hold just over 0.6%. As regards this clone: Its antigen is unknown.

Study observations and caveats: The CMV-associated TCR signature appears largely within the CD4+ memory repertoire. About 40% of the 164 known CMV-associated TCRbeta sequences appeared in CD4+ memory.

The sort gate was single viable CD3+CD4+CD8-CD45RO+ cells for memory CD4+ T cells. J is TRBJ2-7 and V is TRBV6-1; weak D call: TRBD2 (6 bases). Sequencing used memory CD4+ T cells from blood. The sequence was obtained from an adult in good health and CMV-seronegative. CDR3 sequence: CASSPVGGRGEQYF. The CDR3 DNA follows: TGTGCCAGCAGCCCCGTTGGGGGGAGAGGCGAGCAGTACTTC.